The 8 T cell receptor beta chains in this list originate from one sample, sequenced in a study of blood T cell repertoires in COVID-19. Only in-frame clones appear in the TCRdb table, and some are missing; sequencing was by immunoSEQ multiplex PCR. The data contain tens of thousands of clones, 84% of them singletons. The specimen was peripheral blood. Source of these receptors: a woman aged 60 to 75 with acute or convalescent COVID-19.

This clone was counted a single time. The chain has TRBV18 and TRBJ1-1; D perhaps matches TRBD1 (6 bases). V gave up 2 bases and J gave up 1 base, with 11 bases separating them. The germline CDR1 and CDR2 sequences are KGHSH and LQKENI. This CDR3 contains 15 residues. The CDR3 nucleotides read TGTGCCAGCTCACCAGCGACAGGACGGAACACTGAAGCTTTCTTT. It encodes CASSPATGRNTEAFF.

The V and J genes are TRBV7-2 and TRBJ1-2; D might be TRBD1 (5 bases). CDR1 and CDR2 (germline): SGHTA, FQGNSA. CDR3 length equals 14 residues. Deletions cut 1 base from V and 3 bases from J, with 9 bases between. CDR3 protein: CASSLGRGYYGYTF. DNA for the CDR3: TGTGCCAGCAGCTTAGGGAGGGGTTACTATGGCTACACCTTC. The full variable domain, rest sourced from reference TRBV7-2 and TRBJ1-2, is GAGVSQSPSNKVTEKGKDVELRCDPISGHTALYWYRQSLGQGLEFLIYFQGNSAPDKSGLPSDRFSAERTGGSVSTLTIQRTQQEDSAVYLCASSLGRGYYGYTFGSGTRLTVV.

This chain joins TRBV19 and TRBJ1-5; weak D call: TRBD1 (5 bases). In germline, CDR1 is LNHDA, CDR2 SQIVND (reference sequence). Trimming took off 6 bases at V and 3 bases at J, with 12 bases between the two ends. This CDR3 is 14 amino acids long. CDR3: CASSLDSYNQPQHF. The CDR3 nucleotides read TGTGCCAGTAGCCTCGACAGCTACAATCAGCCCCAGCATTTT. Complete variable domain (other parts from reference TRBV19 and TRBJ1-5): DGGITQSPKYLFRKEGQNVTLSCEQNLNHDAMYWYRQDPGQGLRLIYYSQIVNDFQKGDIAEGYSVSREKKESFPLTVTSAQKNPTAFYLCASSLDSYNQPQHFGDGTRLSIL.

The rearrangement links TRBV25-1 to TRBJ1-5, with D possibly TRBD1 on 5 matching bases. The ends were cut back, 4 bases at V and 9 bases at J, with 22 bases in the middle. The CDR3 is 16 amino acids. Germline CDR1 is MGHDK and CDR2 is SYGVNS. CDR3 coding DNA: TGTGCCAGCAGTGTGGAATGGTGGGGGGTAGTGAGGCCCCAGCATTTT. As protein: CASSVEWWGVVRPQHF.

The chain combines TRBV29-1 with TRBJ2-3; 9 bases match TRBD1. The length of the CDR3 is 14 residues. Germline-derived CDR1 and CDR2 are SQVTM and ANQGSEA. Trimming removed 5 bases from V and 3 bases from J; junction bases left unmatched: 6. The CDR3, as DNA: TGCAGCGTTTCACAGGGGGCGCGGACAGATACGCAGTATTTT. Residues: CSVSQGARTDTQYF.

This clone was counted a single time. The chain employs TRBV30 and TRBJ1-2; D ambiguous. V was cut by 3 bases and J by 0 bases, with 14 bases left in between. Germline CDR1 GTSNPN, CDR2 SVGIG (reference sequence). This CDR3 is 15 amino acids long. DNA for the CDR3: TGTGCCTGGAGGGAGGGAGGGAGGTCTAACTATGGCTACACCTTC. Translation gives CAWREGGRSNYGYTF. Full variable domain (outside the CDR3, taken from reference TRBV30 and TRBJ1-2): SQTIHQWPATLVQPVGSPLSLECTVEGTSNPNLYWYRQAAGRGLQLLFYSVGIGQISSEVPQNLSASRPQDRQFILSSKKLLLSDSGFYLCAWREGGRSNYGYTFGSGTRLTVV.

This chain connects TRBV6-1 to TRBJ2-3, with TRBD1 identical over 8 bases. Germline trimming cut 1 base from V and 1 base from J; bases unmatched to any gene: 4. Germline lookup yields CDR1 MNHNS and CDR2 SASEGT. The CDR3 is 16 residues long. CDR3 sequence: CASSEGAGGGTDTQYF. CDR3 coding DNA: TGTGCCAGCAGTGAAGGGGCAGGGGGCGGCACAGATACGCAGTATTTT.

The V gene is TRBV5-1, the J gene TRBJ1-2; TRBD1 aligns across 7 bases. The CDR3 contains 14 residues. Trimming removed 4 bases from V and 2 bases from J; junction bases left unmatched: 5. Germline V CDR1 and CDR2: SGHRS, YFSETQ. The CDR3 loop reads CASSSQQGNYGYTF. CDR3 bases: TGCGCCAGCAGCAGCCAACAGGGGAACTATGGCTACACCTTC.